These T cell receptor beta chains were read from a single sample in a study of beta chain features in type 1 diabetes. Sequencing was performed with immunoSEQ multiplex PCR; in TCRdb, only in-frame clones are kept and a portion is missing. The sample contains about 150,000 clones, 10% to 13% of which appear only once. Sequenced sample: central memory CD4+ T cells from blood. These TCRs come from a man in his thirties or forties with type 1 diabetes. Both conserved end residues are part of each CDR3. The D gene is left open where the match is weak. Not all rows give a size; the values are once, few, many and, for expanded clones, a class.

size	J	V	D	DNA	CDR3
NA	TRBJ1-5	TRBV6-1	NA	TGTGCCAGCAGCGACGCGGGAGCTAGCAATCAGCCCCAGCATTTT	CASSDAGASNQPQHF
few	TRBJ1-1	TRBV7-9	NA	TGTGCCAGCAGCTTAGCCCCGGACAGCCGGGCTTTCTTT	CASSLAPDSRAFF
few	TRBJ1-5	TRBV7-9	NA	TGTGCCAGCAGCTTTGACGGGGATCAGCCCCAGCATTTT	CASSFDGDQPQHF
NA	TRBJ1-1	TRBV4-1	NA	TGCGCCAGCAGCCAAGCTAGGAACACTGAAGCTTTCTTT	CASSQARNTEAFF
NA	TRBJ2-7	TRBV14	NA	TGTGCCAGCAGCCCGGGGGTCGCCTACGAGCAGTACTTC	CASSPGVAYEQYF
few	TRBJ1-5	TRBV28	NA	TGTGCCAGCAGTCCCTACAGGGATCAGCCCCAGCATTTT	CASSPYRDQPQHF
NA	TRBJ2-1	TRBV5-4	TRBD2	TGTGCCAGCAAGACCGGTACGGGAGGGACCTACAATGAGCAGTTCTTC	CASKTGTGGTYNEQFF
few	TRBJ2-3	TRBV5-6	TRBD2	TGTGCCAGCAGCTTGGCTACTAGCGGATCGTATACGCAGTATTTT	CASSLATSGSYTQYF
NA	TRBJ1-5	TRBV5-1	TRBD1	TGCGCCAGCAGCTTCGGGACAGGGAAGGATCAGCCCCAGCATTTT	CASSFGTGKDQPQHF
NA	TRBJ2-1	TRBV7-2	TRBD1	TGTGCCAGCAGCCCGCGACAGGGGACCTTACATGAGCAGTTCTTC	CASSPRQGTLHEQFF
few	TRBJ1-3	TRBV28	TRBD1	TGTGCCAGCAGACCTACAGGGGGAAGAAACACCATATATTTT	CASRPTGGRNTIYF